This entry features one T cell receptor (beta chain) sequence. No cognate antigen has been identified for it. The input lacks base qualities; no much larger clone sits a single base away. V is reduced by 5 bases and J by 2 bases, leaving a spacing of 10 bases between them. Measured from the cysteine to the phenylalanine, the CDR3 is 13 residues long. Kept here is only the CDR3 DNA, which spans 39 bases and is read in frame from base 1. As encoded in the germline V gene (reference sequence), CDR1 is SEHNR while CDR2 is FQNEAQ. The data were obtained in a study of blood T cell repertoires in COVID-19 (dated by TCRdb to between 2020 and 2021). Background on the whole study: Samples covering the acute and convalescent phases of COVID-19 were provided by collaborators in the United States, Italy and Spain. The prospective study material was composed of cDNA or gDNA derived from T cells, B-cell-depleted T cells, or PBMCs. HLA class I and class II types, where available, came from metadata supplied by the sample provider rather than from assay-based typing. The samples were drawn from the first 160 participants of the ongoing ImmuneRACE study and from over a thousand subjects provided by 6 global collaborators. The dataset comprised deeply sampled blood TCRbeta repertoires from subjects exposed to, actively infected with, or recovered from COVID-19. A de-identified subject ID, COVID-19 status, age in years and sex were almost always included in the sample metadata. The repertoires were released in a freely available public database intended as a resource for research on the immune response to SARS-CoV-2. Points the paper makes about the study in general: The quantity of clinical and demographic metadata differed by source and by participant and was supplied without curation.

Participants in the prospective study were aged roughly 18 to 100 years, lived in about two dozen United States geographic areas, and enrolled through a virtual design. In the prospective study, cohorts were assigned on the basis of participant-reported clinical history obtained from a screening survey and a study questionnaire. Recovered participants in ImmuneRACE Cohort 3 were defined by two consecutive negative NP/OP PCR tests, clearance by a healthcare professional, or resolution of symptoms. Each participant in the prospective study had whole blood, serum and a nasopharyngeal or oropharyngeal swab collected by mobile phlebotomists. Over a roughly two-month period, participants in the prospective study had the option of providing additional blood draws and questionnaires. Before DNA extraction, prospective study blood samples were shipped either frozen or at room temperature. TCRbeta CDR3 regions were amplified from genomic DNA using the immunoSEQ Assay, a bias-controlled multiplex PCR. On the study's bioinformatics: The number of nucleated cells in each sample was estimated by amplification of reference gene primers within the assay. To quantify the absolute abundance of each unique TCRbeta CDR3 rearrangement, sequence reads were collapsed and filtered. Productive Simpson clonality was computed per sample as the square root of Simpson's diversity index over productive rearrangements. TCRdb re-hosts the immuneACCESS table, in-frame sequences only. Its copies lack some clones; in the studies checked, an unresolved V gene accounts for under half of them, and the cause for the rest is not known. V, J and clone size derive from that table, while D and trimming were established from the DNA sequence. The sample table records 310,000 or so clones; 70% to 90% of these occur just once. 8% to 10% of the sample belongs to the ten largest clones.

This receptor was identified in a woman in her thirties or forties who had recovered from COVID-19. Recombination linked TRBV7-9 to TRBJ2-7, with a weak D call of TRBD1 (6 bases match). Material for sequencing was PBMCs or T cells enriched from blood (not recorded which). The CDR3 region: CASSTQGAYEQYF. The DNA sequence follows: TGTGCCAGCAGCACACAGGGAGCCTACGAGCAGTACTTC.